The entry below gives a single T cell receptor beta chain sequence along with its context. Its specificity is unknown. This specimen comes from a study of cytomegalovirus exposure and HLA in healthy donors. The study's findings and limits: High sensitivity and specificity were reportedly achieved when the classifier diagnosed cytomegalovirus status. The tendency of first-cohort TCR clusters to co-occur in the 90 to 150 validation repertoires emerged from a later analysis.

Profiling relied on immunoSEQ multiplex PCR, and the TCRdb table lists in-frame clones only, not all of them. The data show fewer than 200,000 clones, roughly 85% seen once. The V and J ends lost 4 bases and 1 base respectively, with 14 bases between them. The CDR3 is made up of 15 amino acids. Germline CDR1 SGDLS, CDR2 YYNGEE. The sequenced material came from PBMCs. This receptor was taken from a man younger than 35 in good health and CMV-seropositive. V gene TRBV9 combines with J gene TRBJ1-1, with unresolved D. As DNA, the CDR3 is TGTGCCAGCAGCTCCTCGCGACATCCGAACACTGAAGCTTTCTTT. Translated, it gives CASSSSRHPNTEAFF.